This T cell receptor beta chain was captured in a study of radiation and T cells in renal cell carcinoma. Overall study context: Nephrectomy followed 15 Gy stereotactic body radiation by 4 weeks.

Looked up from germline, CDR1 is SGHDT and CDR2 is YYEEEE. With 3 bases removed from V and 6 bases from J, the gap between germline ends came to 14 bases. The CDR3 is 14 residues long. Repertoires were generated with immunoSEQ multiplex PCR, while TCRdb's copy carries only in-frame clones and drops some. The sample shows 55,000 to 65,000 clones, approximately 84% of them seen only once. The time point denotes: baseline pretreatment blood. Treatment described: 15 Gy SBRT to primary tumor, nephrectomy 4 weeks later. Blood was sampled at baseline, 2 weeks and 4 weeks after SBRT. The sequence was obtained from a man in his fifties or sixties with renal cell carcinoma. This sample comprised blood, obtained from a patient whose treatment included radiotherapy and nephrectomy. V usage is TRBV5-6 and J usage is TRBJ2-3; weak D call: TRBD2 (6 bases). The CDR3 region is CASSWDRGLDTQYF. The DNA of the CDR3 is TGTGCCAGCAGCTGGGACCGGGGGTTGGATACGCAGTATTTT.